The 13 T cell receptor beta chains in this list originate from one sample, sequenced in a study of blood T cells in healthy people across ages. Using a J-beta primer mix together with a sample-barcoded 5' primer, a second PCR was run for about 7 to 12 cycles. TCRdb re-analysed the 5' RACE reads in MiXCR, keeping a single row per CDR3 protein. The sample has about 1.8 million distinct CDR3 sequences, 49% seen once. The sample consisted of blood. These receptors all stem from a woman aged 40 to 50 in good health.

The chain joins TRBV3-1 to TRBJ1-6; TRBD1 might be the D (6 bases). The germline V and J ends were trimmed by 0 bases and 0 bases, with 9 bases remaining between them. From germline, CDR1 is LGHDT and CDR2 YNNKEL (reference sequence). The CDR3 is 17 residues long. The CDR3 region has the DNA TGTGCCAGCAGCCAAGATGGGACAAGCTCCTATAATTCACCCCTCCACTTT. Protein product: CASSQDGTSSYNSPLHF.

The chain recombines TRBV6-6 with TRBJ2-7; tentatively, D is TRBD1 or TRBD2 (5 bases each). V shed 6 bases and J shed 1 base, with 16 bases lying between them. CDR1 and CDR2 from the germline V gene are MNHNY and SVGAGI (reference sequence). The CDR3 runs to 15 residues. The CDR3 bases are TGTGCCAGCAGCGGAACGAGGGGCAGATCCTACGAGCAGTACTTC. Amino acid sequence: CASSGTRGRSYEQYF.

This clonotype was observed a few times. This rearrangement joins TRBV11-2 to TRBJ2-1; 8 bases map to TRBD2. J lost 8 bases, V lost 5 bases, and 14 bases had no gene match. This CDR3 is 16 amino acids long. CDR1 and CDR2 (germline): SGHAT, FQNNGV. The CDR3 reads CASSTDRGGLMYEQFF. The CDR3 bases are TGTGCCAGCAGCACCGACCGGGGGGGCCTTATGTATGAGCAGTTCTTC.

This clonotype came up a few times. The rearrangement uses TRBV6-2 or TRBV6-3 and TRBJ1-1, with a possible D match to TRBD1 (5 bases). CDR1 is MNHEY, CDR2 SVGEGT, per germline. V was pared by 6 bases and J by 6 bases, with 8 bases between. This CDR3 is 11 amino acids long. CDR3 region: CASRWGAEAFF. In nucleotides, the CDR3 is TGTGCCAGCAGGTGGGGGGCTGAAGCTTTCTTT.

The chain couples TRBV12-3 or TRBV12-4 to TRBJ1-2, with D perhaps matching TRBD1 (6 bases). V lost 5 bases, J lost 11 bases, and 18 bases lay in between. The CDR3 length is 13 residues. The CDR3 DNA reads TGTGCCAGCAGTCTTCGAGGACAGCGGATTTACACCTTC. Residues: CASSLRGQRIYTF.

CDR3 sequence reads: CASSQVGLVRTDTQYF. CDR3 in DNA: TGTGCCAGCAGCCAAGTTGGACTAGTCCGCACAGATACGCAGTATTTT. The J gene is TRBJ2-3, the V gene TRBV3-1; 7 nucleotides agree with TRBD2. This CDR3 has 16 amino acids. The germline V gene has CDR1 LGHDT and CDR2 YNNKEL (reference sequence). V was pared by 1 base and J by 1 base, with 5 bases of the junction left unmatched.

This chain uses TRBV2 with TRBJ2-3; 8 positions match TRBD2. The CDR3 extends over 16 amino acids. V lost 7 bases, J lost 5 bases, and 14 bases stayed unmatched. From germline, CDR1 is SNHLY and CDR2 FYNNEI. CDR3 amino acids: CASMNPGLEIRDTQYF. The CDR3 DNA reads TGTGCCAGCATGAACCCGGGACTAGAAATACGAGATACGCAGTATTTT.

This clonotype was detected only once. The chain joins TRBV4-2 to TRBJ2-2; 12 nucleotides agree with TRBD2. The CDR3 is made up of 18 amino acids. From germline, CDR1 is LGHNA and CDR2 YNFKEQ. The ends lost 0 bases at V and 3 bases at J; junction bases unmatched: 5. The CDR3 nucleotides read TGTGCCAGCAGCCAAGAACCTAGCGGGGGGGCAGACACCGGGGAGCTGTTTTTT. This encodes CASSQEPSGGADTGELFF.

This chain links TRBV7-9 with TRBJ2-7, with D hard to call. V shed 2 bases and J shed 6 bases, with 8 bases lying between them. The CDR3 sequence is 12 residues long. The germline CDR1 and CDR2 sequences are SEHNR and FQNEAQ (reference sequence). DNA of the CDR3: TGTGCCAGCAGCTTAATGCAGGCCGAGCAGTACTTC. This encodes CASSLMQAEQYF.

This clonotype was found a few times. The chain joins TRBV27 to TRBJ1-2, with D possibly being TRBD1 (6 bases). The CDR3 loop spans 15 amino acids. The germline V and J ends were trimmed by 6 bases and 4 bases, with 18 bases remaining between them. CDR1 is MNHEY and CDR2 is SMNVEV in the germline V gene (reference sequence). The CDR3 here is CASSSDRSPPYGYTF. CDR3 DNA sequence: TGTGCCAGCAGCTCCGACAGGAGCCCACCCTATGGCTACACCTTC.

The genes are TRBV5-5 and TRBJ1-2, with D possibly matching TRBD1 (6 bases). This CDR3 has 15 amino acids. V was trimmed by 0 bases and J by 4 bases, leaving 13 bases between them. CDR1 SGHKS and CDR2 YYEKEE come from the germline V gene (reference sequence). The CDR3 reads CASSLAGASTYGYTF. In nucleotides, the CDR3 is TGTGCCAGCAGCTTGGCGGGGGCGAGTACCTATGGCTACACCTTC.

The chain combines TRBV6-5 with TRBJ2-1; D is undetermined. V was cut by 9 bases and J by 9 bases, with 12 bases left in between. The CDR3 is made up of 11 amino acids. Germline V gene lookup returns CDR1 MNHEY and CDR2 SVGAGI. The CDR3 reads CARTDSGEQFF. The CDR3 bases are TGTGCCAGAACCGACTCGGGTGAGCAGTTCTTC.

The CDR3 DNA reads as TGTGCCAGCAGTTCTCCTAGCGGGGGTCGCGAGCAGTACTTC. The encoded protein is CASSSPSGGREQYF. The chain carries TRBV28 and TRBJ2-7, with TRBD2 matching 10 bases. Trimming removed 4 bases from V and 6 bases from J; junction bases left unmatched: 6. Germline loops: CDR1 MDHEN, CDR2 SYDVKM. CDR3 length: 14 amino acids.